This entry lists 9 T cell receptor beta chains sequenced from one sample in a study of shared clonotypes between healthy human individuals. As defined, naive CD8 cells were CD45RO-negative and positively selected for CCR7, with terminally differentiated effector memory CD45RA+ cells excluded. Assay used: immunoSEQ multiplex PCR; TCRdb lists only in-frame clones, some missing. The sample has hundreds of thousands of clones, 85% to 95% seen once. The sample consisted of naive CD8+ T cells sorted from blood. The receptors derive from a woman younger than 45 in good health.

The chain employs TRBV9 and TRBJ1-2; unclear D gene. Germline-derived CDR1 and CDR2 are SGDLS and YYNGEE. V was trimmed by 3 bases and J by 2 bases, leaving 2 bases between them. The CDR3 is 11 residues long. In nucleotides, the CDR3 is TGTGCCAGCAGCGCGAACTATGGCTACACCTTC. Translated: CASSANYGYTF. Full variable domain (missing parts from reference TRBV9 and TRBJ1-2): DSGVTQTPKHLITATGQRVTLRCSPRSGDLSVYWYQQSLDQGLQFLIQYYNGEERAKGNILERFSAQQFPDLHSELNLSSLELGDSALYFCASSANYGYTFGSGTRLTVV.

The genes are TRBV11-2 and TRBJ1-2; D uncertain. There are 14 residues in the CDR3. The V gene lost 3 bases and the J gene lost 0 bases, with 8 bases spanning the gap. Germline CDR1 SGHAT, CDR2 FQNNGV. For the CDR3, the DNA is TGTGCCAGCAGCTTCGGCAGAACTAACTATGGCTACACCTTC. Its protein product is CASSFGRTNYGYTF.

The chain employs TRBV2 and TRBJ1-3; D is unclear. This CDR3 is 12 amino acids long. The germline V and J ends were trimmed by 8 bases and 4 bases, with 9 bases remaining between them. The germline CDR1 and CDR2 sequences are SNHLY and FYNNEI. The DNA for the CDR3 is TGTGCCAGCCGGGATGCCGGAAACACCATATATTTT. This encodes CASRDAGNTIYF.

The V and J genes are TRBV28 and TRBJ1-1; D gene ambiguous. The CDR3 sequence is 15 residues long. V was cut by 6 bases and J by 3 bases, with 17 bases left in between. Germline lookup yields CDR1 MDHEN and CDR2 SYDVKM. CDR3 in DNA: TGTGCCAGCAGGGACGAAACGTCGGCGGACACTGAAGCTTTCTTT. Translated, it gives CASRDETSADTEAFF. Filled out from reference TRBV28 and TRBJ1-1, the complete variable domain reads DVKVTQSSRYLVKRTGEKVFLECVQDMDHENMFWYRQDPGLGLRLIYFSYDVKMKEKGDIPEGYSVSREKKERFSLILESASTNQTSMYLCASRDETSADTEAFFGQGTRLTVV.

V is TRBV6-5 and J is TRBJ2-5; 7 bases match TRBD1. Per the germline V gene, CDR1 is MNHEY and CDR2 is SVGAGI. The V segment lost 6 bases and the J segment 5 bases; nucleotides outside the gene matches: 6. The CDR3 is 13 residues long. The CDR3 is CASRPGTAETQYF. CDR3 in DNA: TGTGCCAGCAGACCCGGGACAGCCGAGACCCAGTACTTC.

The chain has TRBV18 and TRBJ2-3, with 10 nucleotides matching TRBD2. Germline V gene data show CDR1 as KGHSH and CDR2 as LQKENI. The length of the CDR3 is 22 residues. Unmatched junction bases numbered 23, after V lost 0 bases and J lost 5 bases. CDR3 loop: CASSPPIVNLVNSGRFQDTQYF. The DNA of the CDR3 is TGTGCCAGCTCACCACCGATAGTCAACCTAGTGAATAGCGGGAGGTTCCAAGATACGCAGTATTTT.

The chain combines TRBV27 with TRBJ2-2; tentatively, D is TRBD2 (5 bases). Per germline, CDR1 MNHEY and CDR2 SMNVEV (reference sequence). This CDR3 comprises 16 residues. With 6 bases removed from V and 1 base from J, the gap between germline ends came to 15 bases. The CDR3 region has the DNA TGTGCCAGCAGACCTTGGACTGTCGAGAACACCGGGGAGCTGTTTTTT. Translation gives CASRPWTVENTGELFF.

CDR3 sequence reads: CASRLGTSGRRRYNEQFF. For the CDR3, the DNA is TGTGCCAGCAGACTAGGGACTAGCGGGAGACGACGATACAATGAGCAGTTCTTC. V gene TRBV7-6 combines with J gene TRBJ2-1, with 14 bases matching TRBD2. The length of the CDR3 is 18 residues. Germline CDR1 SGHVS, CDR2 FNYEAQ. V was pared by 6 bases and J by 4 bases, with 11 bases of the junction left unmatched. The full variable domain, with the rest looked up from reference TRBV7-6 and TRBJ2-1, is GAGVSQSPRYKVTKRGQDVALRCDPISGHVSLYWYRQALGQGPEFLTYFNYEAQQDKSGLPNDRFSAERPEGSISTLTIQRTEQRDSAMYRCASRLGTSGRRRYNEQFFGPGTRLTVL.

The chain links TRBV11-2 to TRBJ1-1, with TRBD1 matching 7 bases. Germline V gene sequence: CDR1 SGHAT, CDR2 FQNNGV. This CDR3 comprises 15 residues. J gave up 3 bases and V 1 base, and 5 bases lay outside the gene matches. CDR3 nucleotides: TGTGCCAGCAGCTTAGGGGAGACAGGGTACACTGAAGCTTTCTTT. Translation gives CASSLGETGYTEAFF.